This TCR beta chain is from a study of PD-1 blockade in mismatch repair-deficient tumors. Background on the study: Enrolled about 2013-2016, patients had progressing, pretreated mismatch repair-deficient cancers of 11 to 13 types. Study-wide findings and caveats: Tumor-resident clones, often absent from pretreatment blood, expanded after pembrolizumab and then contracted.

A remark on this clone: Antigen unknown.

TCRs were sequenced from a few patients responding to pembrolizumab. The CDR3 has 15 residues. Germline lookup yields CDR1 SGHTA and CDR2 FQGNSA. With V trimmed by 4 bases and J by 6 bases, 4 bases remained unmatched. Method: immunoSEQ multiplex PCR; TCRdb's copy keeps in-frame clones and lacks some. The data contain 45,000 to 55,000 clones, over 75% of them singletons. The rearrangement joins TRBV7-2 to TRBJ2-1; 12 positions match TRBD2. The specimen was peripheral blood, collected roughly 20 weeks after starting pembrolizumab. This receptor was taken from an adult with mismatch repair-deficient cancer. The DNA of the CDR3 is TGTGCCAGCAGCTCTACTAGCGGGAGGTTCAATGAGCAGTTCTTC. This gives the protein CASSSTSGRFNEQFF. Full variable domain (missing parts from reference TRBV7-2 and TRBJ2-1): GAGVSQSPSNKVTEKGKDVELRCDPISGHTALYWYRQSLGQGLEFLIYFQGNSAPDKSGLPSDRFSAERTGGSVSTLTIQRTQQEDSAVYLCASSSTSGRFNEQFFGPGTRLTVL.